Listed below are T cell receptor beta chains from one sample, sequenced in a study of identical twins. TCRdb ran MiXCR on the 5' RACE reads and lists one entry per CDR3 protein. Among under 350,000 distinct CDR3 sequences, 8.5% to 9.5% were seen once, and the ten largest hold approximately 7%. These same records also appear under a second study, on yellow fever vaccine responses in identical twins.

The sample was CD8+ T cells sorted from blood. The source is a woman between 18 and 29 years old in good health. Both conserved end residues are part of each CDR3. The D gene is left open where the match is weak. Clone size is shown for a subset of rows, as once, few, many or a class of expanded clone.

d_gene,abundance,v_gene,j_gene,CDR3nt,CDR3aa
TRBD1,NA,TRBV7-2,TRBJ2-7,TGTGCCAGCAGCTTAGCGGGGACAGGGGGCTCGGCGAGAGAGCAGTACTTC,CASSLAGTGGSAREQYF
TRBD2,many,TRBV4-3,TRBJ2-1,TGCGCCAGCAGCCAAGATCCGGGACTAGCGGGTCCACCCAACAATGAGCAGTTCTTC,CASSQDPGLAGPPNNEQFF
NA,NA,TRBV5-6,TRBJ2-7,TGTGCCATGAGCCCCGGGCTCTACGAGCAGTACTTC,CAMSPGLYEQYF
NA,few,TRBV9,TRBJ1-4,TGTGCCAGCAGCCGAGGACAGATTTCTAATGAAAAACTGTTTTTT,CASSRGQISNEKLFF
TRBD1,few,TRBV7-8,TRBJ1-5,TGTGCCAGCAGCTTAAACAGGGGCGACCAGCATTTT,CASSLNRGDQHF
NA,NA,TRBV10-3,TRBJ2-3,TGTGCCATCAGTGAGTCTACCCGACTAGGATTAGCAGATACGCAGTATTTT,CAISESTRLGLADTQYF
NA,few,TRBV20-1,TRBJ2-2,TGCAGTGCCAGGCCCTTGGCAGGGGATGCCGGGGAGCTGTTTTTT,CSARPLAGDAGELFF
NA,many,TRBV5-5,TRBJ1-5,TGTGCCAGCAGCTTGGGCAGGAACCCCAATCAGCCCCAGCATTTT,CASSLGRNPNQPQHF
NA,few,TRBV5-4,TRBJ1-6,TGTGCCAGCAGCTTCGTCGGAGGTAGTTCACCCCTCCACTTT,CASSFVGGSSPLHF
TRBD2,many,TRBV12-3/TRBV12-4,TRBJ2-1,TGTGCCAGCAGCCAACCGCGGGGGTTCTTCCAAAATGAGCAGTTCTTC,CASSQPRGFFQNEQFF
NA,NA,TRBV20-1,TRBJ1-2,TGCAGTGCTACGGATACAGCAAACTATGGCTACACCTTC,CSATDTANYGYTF
NA,many,TRBV18,TRBJ2-1,TGTGCCAGCTCACCACCGGGACCCGATAACAATGAGCAGTTCTTC,CASSPPGPDNNEQFF
NA,many,TRBV29-1,TRBJ2-3,TGCAGCGCCGAGACAGGAAACCAATTCACAGATACGCAGTATTTT,CSAETGNQFTDTQYF
TRBD1,few,TRBV5-1,TRBJ2-7,TGCGCCAGCAGCCCGGGACAGGGGGCCAACGAGCAGTACTTC,CASSPGQGANEQYF
NA,many,TRBV28,TRBJ2-3,TGTGCCAGCAGTCCAAGAGGATGGACTGTCGATACGCAGTATTTT,CASSPRGWTVDTQYF
TRBD2,NA,TRBV10-3,TRBJ2-3,TGTGCCATCAGTGATCCGGTGCGGGAGGGAAGCACAGATACGCAGTATTTT,CAISDPVREGSTDTQYF
TRBD1,few,TRBV29-1,TRBJ1-2,TGCAGCGTACAATGGACAGGGGCGACCTTAATGGGTAACTATGGCTACACCTTC,CSVQWTGATLMGNYGYTF
NA,NA,TRBV10-2,TRBJ2-2,TGCGCCAGCAGGGGTATTGCCGGGGAGCTGTTTTTT,CASRGIAGELFF
NA,few,TRBV7-8,TRBJ2-7,TGTGCCAGCAGCGGCTCCGGTGGGGGGTCCTACGAGCAGTACTTC,CASSGSGGGSYEQYF
TRBD1,many,TRBV29-1,TRBJ2-7,TGCAGCGTCTGGACGACGGACAGGCTTACCTACGAGCAGTACTTC,CSVWTTDRLTYEQYF
NA,many,TRBV5-1,TRBJ2-3,TGCGCCAGCAGCTTGGAGGGGGGGCGCACAGATACGCAGTATTTT,CASSLEGGRTDTQYF
TRBD1,few,TRBV10-2,TRBJ2-5,TGCGCCAGCATCGCAGGGGGCGCGGGGGAGACCCAGTACTTC,CASIAGGAGETQYF
TRBD2,NA,TRBV27,TRBJ2-1,TGTGCCAGCAGTGTCGGGCGGGAGCTGAATGAGCAGTTCTTC,CASSVGRELNEQFF
NA,NA,TRBV9,TRBJ2-1,TGTGCCAGCAGCGTTAAAGGAAATGAGCAGTTCTTC,CASSVKGNEQFF
NA,NA,TRBV29-1,TRBJ2-3,TGCAGCGTTATAGGACATTTGGAAGCGCGGGGCACAGATACGCAGTATTTT,CSVIGHLEARGTDTQYF
NA,NA,TRBV29-1,TRBJ2-7,TGCAGCGTTCGGATCTACGAGCAGTACTTC,CSVRIYEQYF
NA,few,TRBV21-1,TRBJ2-3,TGTGCCAGCAGCAAAGGGACACCCCCTTTAGTAGATACGCAGTATTTT,CASSKGTPPLVDTQYF
TRBD2,NA,TRBV5-6,TRBJ2-1,TGTGCCAGCAGCGCGGGACTAGCGGGGTTGAGGGGCTACAATGAGCAGTTCTTC,CASSAGLAGLRGYNEQFF
TRBD1,NA,TRBV29-1,TRBJ2-2,TGCAGCGTCTACAGGGGGAACACCGGGGAGCTGTTTTTT,CSVYRGNTGELFF
NA,few,TRBV7-9,TRBJ2-3,TGTGCCAGGGGCGACACAGATACGCAGTATTTT,CARGDTDTQYF
NA,NA,TRBV20-1,TRBJ2-7,TGCAGTGCTAGAGACGTTGGAGACCCATCCTACGAGCAGTACTTC,CSARDVGDPSYEQYF
TRBD2,many,TRBV4-3,TRBJ2-1,TGCGCCAGCAGCCAAGAGGGTCTAGCGGGAGACAATGAGCAGTTCTTC,CASSQEGLAGDNEQFF
NA,few,TRBV27,TRBJ2-1,TGTGCCAGCAGTCTGCAAGGGGGGGAGACCTCCTACAATGAGCAGTTCTTC,CASSLQGGETSYNEQFF
TRBD2,many,TRBV20-1,TRBJ2-1,TGCAGTGCTAGGAGCGGGAGTATTCTGTTCTTC,CSARSGSILFF
TRBD2,few,TRBV4-1,TRBJ2-3,TGCGCCAGCAGCCAGGGACTAGCGGGCCCAGATACGCAGTATTTT,CASSQGLAGPDTQYF
NA,many,TRBV6-1,TRBJ2-4,TGTGCCAGCGTAACAGCCAAAAACATTCAGTACTTC,CASVTAKNIQYF
TRBD2,NA,TRBV20-1,TRBJ2-7,TGCAGTGCTGAAACACTAGCGCAGTATACCTACGAGCAGTACTTC,CSAETLAQYTYEQYF
TRBD1,few,TRBV7-9,TRBJ2-2,TGTGCCAGCAGCCCCGGGACAGGGGGCTTCGGGGAGCTGTTTTTT,CASSPGTGGFGELFF
NA,NA,TRBV4-1,TRBJ2-1,TGCGCCAGCAGCCAAGATCTTAGAGGTGAGCAGTTCTTC,CASSQDLRGEQFF
TRBD2,many,TRBV4-2,TRBJ2-5,TGTGCCAGCAGCCAAATAGCGGGAACCCAAGAGACCCAGTACTTC,CASSQIAGTQETQYF
NA,few,TRBV4-3,TRBJ2-7,TGCGCCAGCAGCCAAGATAAGGAGCAGGGGAAGTACTTC,CASSQDKEQGKYF
NA,many,TRBV5-1,TRBJ1-2,TGCGCCAGCAGCTTCGAGGGGCCAGACTATGGCTACACCTTC,CASSFEGPDYGYTF
NA,many,TRBV20-1,TRBJ2-3,TGCAGTGCTAAGGGGGGGGTCACAGGGTTTCTGTTTACAGATACGCAGTATTTT,CSAKGGVTGFLFTDTQYF
NA,NA,TRBV7-8,TRBJ1-5,TGTGCCAGCAGCTTAGCGGGCGGCGGGGGGGCCCAGCATTTT,CASSLAGGGGAQHF
TRBD2,NA,TRBV7-9,TRBJ2-3,TGTGCCAGCAGGCTTCTTAGCGGGAGCACAGATACGCAGTATTTT,CASRLLSGSTDTQYF
TRBD1,NA,TRBV12-3/TRBV12-4,TRBJ1-4,TGTGCCAGCAGTTTTGAGGGGGCGAATGAAAAACTGTTTTTT,CASSFEGANEKLFF
TRBD1,few,TRBV20-1,TRBJ2-7,TGCAGTGCTAGCGGACAGGTCACCTACGAGCAGTACTTC,CSASGQVTYEQYF
TRBD2,few,TRBV7-9,TRBJ2-7,TGTGCCAGCAGCTTTCCTAGCGGGGGTTCGAACGAGCAGTACTTC,CASSFPSGGSNEQYF
NA,NA,TRBV6-2/TRBV6-3,TRBJ2-1,TGTGCCAGCAGTCCCGGGACAGGACTAGGGAGCTCCTACAATGAGCAGTTCTTC,CASSPGTGLGSSYNEQFF
NA,NA,TRBV6-4,TRBJ2-3,TGTGCCAGCAGTGACTCGGGGCGGGCGATGGCAGATACGCAGTATTTT,CASSDSGRAMADTQYF